The text below deals with one TCR beta chain. The antigen is undetermined. This CDR3 region has 16 residues. V trimming: 0 bases; J trimming: 4 bases; junction bases outside the gene matches: 8. Germline V CDR1 and CDR2: SGHDT, YYEEEE. These data originate in a study of cytomegalovirus exposure and HLA in healthy donors. Across the study: The roughly 110 validation repertoires were produced on the same platform as the 550 to 750 repertoires of the first cohort. This was reported in a later analysis. Whole-study findings and limits: Cytomegalovirus association was assigned to some 160 TCR beta chains.

This table comes from immunoSEQ multiplex PCR, and its TCRdb copy is limited to in-frame clones, with some not included. The sample shows about 73,000 clones, approximately 96% of them seen only once. This clonotype was obtained from a man aged 18 to 30 in good health and CMV-seronegative. The J gene is TRBJ2-3, the V gene TRBV5-6, with 7 bases identical to TRBD2. Sequencing input: PBMCs. CDR3 residues: CASSLDPAGLSDTQYF. The CDR3 nucleotides are TGTGCCAGCAGCTTGGATCCAGCGGGGTTATCAGATACGCAGTATTTT.